Below, 15 T cell receptor beta chains from the same sample are listed, as sequenced in a study of shared clonotypes between healthy human individuals. Sequencing used immunoSEQ multiplex PCR; TCRdb keeps in-frame clones, though not all of them. The table has some 2,000,000 clones, about 95% seen once; the top ten hold around 1.1%. Terminally differentiated effector memory CD45RA+ cells were excluded by CCR7 positive selection of CD45RO-negative cells. Sequencing was performed on naive CD8+ T cells sorted from blood. These receptors were collected from a man in his late teens or twenties in good health.

The V call is TRBV7-8, the J call TRBJ2-1; the D gene is possibly TRBD2 (6 bases). The CDR3 sequence is 15 residues long. The germline CDR1 and CDR2 sequences are SGHVS and FQNEAQ. Trimming took 5 bases from V and 15 from J, leaving 26 bases between them. DNA of the CDR3: TGTGCCAGCAGCCTGGGGGACTTGCGGAGTACGCCCCCGTTCTTC. This translates into CASSLGDLRSTPPFF.

The CDR3 reads CASSRRSGEKLFF. The CDR3 nucleotides read TGTGCCAGCAGTCGACGATCGGGCGAAAAACTGTTTTTT. V is TRBV28 and J is TRBJ1-4; the D is unclear. This CDR3 is built from 13 residues. CDR1 is MDHEN, CDR2 SYDVKM, per germline. V was shortened by 5 bases and J by 8 bases, with 12 bases between the two germline ends. The full variable domain, with the rest looked up from reference TRBV28 and TRBJ1-4, is DVKVTQSSRYLVKRTGEKVFLECVQDMDHENMFWYRQDPGLGLRLIYFSYDVKMKEKGDIPEGYSVSREKKERFSLILESASTNQTSMYLCASSRRSGEKLFFGSGTQLSVL.

In nucleotides, the CDR3 is TGTGCCAGCAGCTTAGGAGGGTTCCACGAGCAGTACTTC. Protein product: CASSLGGFHEQYF. The V gene is TRBV11-2, the J gene TRBJ2-7, with a tentative D call TRBD2 (5 bases). The CDR3 loop spans 13 amino acids. CDR1 is SGHAT, CDR2 FQNNGV, per germline. Trimming took off 1 base at V and 5 bases at J, with 9 bases between the two ends.

This chain uses TRBV6-5 with TRBJ2-2, with TRBD1 identical over 7 bases. The trim removed 5 bases at V and 2 bases at J, leaving 5 bases unmatched. Germline V gives CDR1 MNHEY, CDR2 SVGAGI. This CDR3 is 15 amino acids long. The DNA for the CDR3 is TGTGCCAGCAGTCCACAGGGGAGTAACACCGGGGAGCTGTTTTTT. It yields the protein CASSPQGSNTGELFF.

To note about this clone: Other DNA sequences from this sample encode an identical CDR3 as well. The chain carries TRBV25-1 and TRBJ1-2; tentative D call: TRBD1 (6 bases). The ends were cut back, 4 bases at V and 8 bases at J, with 8 bases in the middle. The CDR3 sequence is 11 residues long. Germline V gene lookup returns CDR1 MGHDK and CDR2 SYGVNS. CDR3 loop: CASSGGGGYTF. CDR3 nucleotides: TGTGCCAGCAGTGGAGGGGGAGGCTACACCTTC.

Remarks on this clone: Other nucleotide sequences from this sample produce the same CDR3. V and J are TRBV7-8 and TRBJ2-7, with 8 bases fitting TRBD1. The CDR3 runs 13 residues. J gave up 3 bases and V 4 bases, and 2 bases lay outside the gene matches. Germline V gene data show CDR1 as SGHVS and CDR2 as FQNEAQ. This chain's CDR3 is CASSYGTGYEQYF. The CDR3 nucleotides read TGTGCCAGCAGCTATGGGACAGGCTACGAGCAGTACTTC.

The V call is TRBV29-1, the J call TRBJ2-5; 8 bases fit TRBD1. The germline CDR1 and CDR2 sequences are SQVTM and ANQGSEA. This CDR3 is 15 amino acids long. Unmatched junction bases numbered 8, after V lost 4 bases and J lost 1 base. CDR3 loop: CSVGPGQDAQETQYF. The CDR3 DNA reads as TGCAGCGTTGGACCGGGACAGGATGCCCAAGAGACCCAGTACTTC.

This chain connects TRBV25-1 to TRBJ2-2, with D perhaps TRBD2 (6 bases). CDR1 and CDR2 (germline): MGHDK, SYGVNS. Trimming cost V 1 base and J 6 bases, with 9 bases left between them. The CDR3 has 14 amino acids. The CDR3 here is CASSESPGAGELFF. The CDR3 DNA is TGTGCCAGCAGTGAATCACCGGGGGCCGGGGAGCTGTTTTTT.

The chain employs TRBV7-9 and TRBJ2-7; D gene uncertain. Trimming removed 3 bases from V and 5 bases from J, with 20 bases in between. CDR1 and CDR2 (germline): SEHNR, FQNEAQ (reference sequence). This CDR3 spans 16 amino acids. The CDR3 loop is CASSFASGGLSHEQYF. The DNA of the CDR3 is TGTGCCAGCAGCTTCGCTTCCGGTGGCCTTAGCCACGAGCAGTACTTC.

The genes are TRBV5-6 and TRBJ1-2; 7 nucleotides match TRBD1. Germline CDR1 and CDR2: SGHDT and YYEEEE. This CDR3 region has 15 residues. The ends lost 0 bases at V and 5 bases at J; junction bases unmatched: 7. The CDR3 coding sequence is TGTGCCAGCAGCTTGGGTACAGGGGCTATTTATGGCTACACCTTC. This sequence encodes CASSLGTGAIYGYTF. The full variable domain, in which reference TRBV5-6 and TRBJ1-2 provide the parts outside the CDR3, is DAGVTQSPTHLIKTRGQQVTLRCSPKSGHDTVSWYQQALGQGPQFIFQYYEEEERQRGNFPDRFSGHQFPNYSSELNVNALLLGDSALYLCASSLGTGAIYGYTFGSGTRLTVV.

J is TRBJ2-2 and V is TRBV11-2; no firm D call. The CDR3 has 14 amino acids. Trimming left V 2 bases short and J 7 bases short, with 11 bases between. CDR1 is SGHAT, CDR2 FQNNGV, per germline. CDR3 amino acids: CASSLPRDDGELFF. For the CDR3, the DNA is TGTGCCAGCAGCTTACCCCGAGATGACGGGGAGCTGTTTTTT.

V gene TRBV5-6 combines with J gene TRBJ2-4; D not resolved. Trimming took 3 bases from V and 0 from J, leaving 10 bases between them. The CDR3 has 15 amino acids. CDR1 SGHDT and CDR2 YYEEEE come from the germline V gene. CDR3: CASSSLKEAKNIQYF. CDR3 in DNA: TGTGCCAGCAGCTCCCTGAAAGAAGCCAAAAACATTCAGTACTTC. The variable domain in full, with the rest retrieved from reference TRBV5-6 and TRBJ2-4, is DAGVTQSPTHLIKTRGQQVTLRCSPKSGHDTVSWYQQALGQGPQFIFQYYEEEERQRGNFPDRFSGHQFPNYSSELNVNALLLGDSALYLCASSSLKEAKNIQYFGAGTRLSVL.

The rearrangement uses TRBV7-9 and TRBJ1-1, with D unresolved. Per germline, CDR1 SEHNR and CDR2 FQNEAQ (reference sequence). V was clipped by 5 bases and J by 6 bases, with 7 bases between them. The CDR3 contains 11 residues. The CDR3 DNA is TGTGCCAGCAGCGAAACAGCTGAAGCTTTCTTT. As protein: CASSETAEAFF.

This sequence joins TRBV10-2 and TRBJ2-3; no definite D call. The V gene's germline CDR1 is WSHSY and CDR2 SAAADI. The CDR3 is 13 residues long. V dropped 4 bases and J dropped 1 base, with 6 bases sitting between them. The CDR3 DNA is TGCGCCAGCAGTGTAAGGGGCACAGATACGCAGTATTTT. This codes for CASSVRGTDTQYF.

This chain links TRBV6-5 with TRBJ1-6; 7 nucleotides align to TRBD1. The V and J ends lost 2 bases and 6 bases, in that order; junction bases with no gene match: 1. CDR1 is MNHEY, CDR2 SVGAGI, per germline. The CDR3 loop spans 14 amino acids. In nucleotides, the CDR3 is TGTGCCAGCAGTTACGAGGGGGCTAATTCACCCCTCCACTTT. Protein sequence: CASSYEGANSPLHF.